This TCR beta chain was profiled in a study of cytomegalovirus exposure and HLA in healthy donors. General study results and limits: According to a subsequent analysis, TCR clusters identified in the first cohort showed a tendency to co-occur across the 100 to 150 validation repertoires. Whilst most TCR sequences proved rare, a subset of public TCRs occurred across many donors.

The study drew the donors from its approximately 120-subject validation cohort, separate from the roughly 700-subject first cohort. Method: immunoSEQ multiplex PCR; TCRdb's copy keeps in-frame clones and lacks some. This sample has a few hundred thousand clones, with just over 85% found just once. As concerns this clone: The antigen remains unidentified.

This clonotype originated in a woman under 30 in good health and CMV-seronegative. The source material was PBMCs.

CDR3 DNA: TGTGCCAGCAGCTCAGGAGTGGTGTATCGGGAGAGGACCTACAATGAGCAGTTCTTC. Residues: CASSSGVVYRERTYNEQFF. The chain links TRBV11-2 to TRBJ2-1, with a weak D call TRBD2 (6 bases). This CDR3 has 19 residues. Trimming left V 4 bases short and J 2 bases short, with 24 bases between. The germline V gene encodes CDR1 SGHAT and CDR2 FQNNGV.